This T cell receptor beta chain was profiled in a study of shared clonotypes between healthy human individuals. CDR3 size: 12 residues. Germline CDR1 and CDR2: MDHEN and SYDVKM. The germline V and J ends were trimmed by 6 bases and 11 bases, with 14 bases remaining between them. The protocol was immunoSEQ multiplex PCR, while the TCRdb copy is restricted to in-frame clones and leaves out a portion. The sample yields roughly 2.5 million clones, around 90% seen once. Donors had no recently reported acute infections or vaccinations and were HIV-negative. This clone was counted between two and nine times.

This TCR was recovered from a man aged 18 to 35 in good health. The sequenced material came from naive CD4+ T cells sorted from blood. Subset noted: CD45RA+ positively selected. The rearrangement links TRBV28 to TRBJ1-5; D unresolved. CDR3 loop: CASSLRRETQHF. In nucleotides, the CDR3 is TGTGCCAGCAGCTTAAGACGGGAAACCCAGCATTTT.